This T cell receptor (beta chain) was recovered during a study of shared clonotypes between healthy human individuals. Naivety among CD8 cells was defined by CD45RO negativity and positive CCR7 selection, thereby excluding terminally differentiated effector memory CD45RA+ cells. Libraries were prepared by immunoSEQ multiplex PCR; TCRdb keeps only in-frame clonotypes and omits some of them. The sample consists of some 630,000 clones, approximately 96% of them appearing once. Per the germline V gene, CDR1 is SGHNT and CDR2 is YYREEE (reference sequence). This CDR3 region has 15 residues. After removal of 4 bases from V and 3 bases from J, the junction contained 6 bases not matched to a gene.

The receptor comes from a woman aged 25 to 45 in good health. Sample: naive CD8+ T cells sorted from blood. The gene calls are TRBV5-4 and TRBJ1-1; 10 bases are shared with TRBD1. The CDR3 DNA is TGTGCCAGCAGCAACCTGGACAGGGGGGACACTGAAGCTTTCTTT. Its protein product is CASSNLDRGDTEAFF.